The clone carrying this T cell receptor beta chain was counted only a few times. The antigen is undetermined. This CDR3 comprises 13 residues. Deletions cut 8 bases from V and 6 bases from J, with 16 bases between. The data originate from a study of post-analysis software for immune sequencing data. Regarding the study as a whole: A handful of TRBV segments were significantly more frequent in patients than in controls. TRBV5-6, TRBV5-1 and TRBV20-1 were among these segments.

The library was made from cDNA and included unique molecular identifiers. One entry per CDR3 protein, called by TCRdb with MiXCR from the PCR reads. There are about 430,000 distinct CDR3 sequences in the sample; roughly 38% occur only once, and around 8% lies in the top ten. The chain joins TRBV12-3 or TRBV12-4 to TRBJ1-1; no firm D call. Sequenced input: blood. This TCR was sampled from a girl aged 2-10 years with multiple sclerosis. Here the CDR3 reads CASGQGGWAEAFF. CDR3 nucleotide sequence: TGTGCCAGCGGCCAAGGTGGGTGGGCTGAAGCTTTCTTT.